This is a list of T cell receptor beta chains from one sample in a study of Ad26.COV2.S vaccination and SARS-CoV-2 variants. Libraries were prepared by immunoSEQ multiplex PCR; TCRdb keeps only in-frame clonotypes and omits some of them. Here the sample spans about 680,000 clones, roughly 90% being singletons. Here the sequenced sample was peripheral blood, taken in a trial of Ad26.COV2.S vaccine versus placebo. Every receptor here comes from a person aged 18-65 years who received the Ad26.COV2.S COVID-19 vaccine or a placebo. Each CDR3 is given with its conserved first and last residue. The D gene is left open where the match is weak. Size values are once, few and many counts, or a class for expanded clones, and some rows have none.

d_call: NA; v_call: TRBV3-1/TRBV3-2; cdr3_length: 12; j_call: TRBJ2-1; clone_size: NA; cdr3_nt: TGTGCCAGCAGCCAAGTGTTCGGAGAGCAGTTCTTC; cdr3_aa: CASSQVFGEQFF
d_call: NA; v_call: TRBV7-2; cdr3_length: 15; j_call: TRBJ2-1; clone_size: NA; cdr3_nt: TGTGCCAGCAGCCGGGGAACAGTGGGTGGCAATGAGCAGTTCTTC; cdr3_aa: CASSRGTVGGNEQFF
d_call: NA; v_call: TRBV15; cdr3_length: 15; j_call: TRBJ2-7; clone_size: few; cdr3_nt: TGTGCCACCAGCAGAGATAGGCGCCTTATCTACGAGCAGTACTTC; cdr3_aa: CATSRDRRLIYEQYF
d_call: NA; v_call: TRBV19; cdr3_length: 17; j_call: TRBJ1-5; clone_size: NA; cdr3_nt: TGTGCCAGTAGTATGGATCGGGCCAGCGCCTCCAATCAGCCCCAGCATTTT; cdr3_aa: CASSMDRASASNQPQHF
d_call: NA; v_call: TRBV2; cdr3_length: 14; j_call: TRBJ1-5; clone_size: NA; cdr3_nt: TGTGCCAGCAGTGATAAGGGGGTCAATCAGCCCCAGCATTTT; cdr3_aa: CASSDKGVNQPQHF
d_call: NA; v_call: TRBV10-1; cdr3_length: 17; j_call: TRBJ1-6; clone_size: NA; cdr3_nt: TGCGCCAGCAGTGACCTAACCCCACAGGTATACAATTCACCCCTCCACTTT; cdr3_aa: CASSDLTPQVYNSPLHF
d_call: NA; v_call: TRBV6-5; cdr3_length: 14; j_call: TRBJ2-3; clone_size: once; cdr3_nt: TGTGCCAGCAGTTACTCGGCCTTGTCAGATACGCAGTATTTT; cdr3_aa: CASSYSALSDTQYF
d_call: TRBD2; v_call: TRBV6-5; cdr3_length: 16; j_call: TRBJ2-7; clone_size: NA; cdr3_nt: TGTGCCAGCAGTTACTCTGCGGGAGGGCCAAGTAACGAGCAGTACTTC; cdr3_aa: CASSYSAGGPSNEQYF
d_call: NA; v_call: TRBV2; cdr3_length: 12; j_call: TRBJ2-1; clone_size: NA; cdr3_nt: TGTGCCAGCAGTGATACGGCCCAAGGAGCGTTCTTC; cdr3_aa: CASSDTAQGAFF
d_call: NA; v_call: TRBV5-1; cdr3_length: 15; j_call: TRBJ2-1; clone_size: once; cdr3_nt: TGCGCCAGCAGCACGACCGGGACGCCCTGGAATGAGCAGTTCTTC; cdr3_aa: CASSTTGTPWNEQFF
d_call: TRBD1; v_call: TRBV5-4; cdr3_length: 15; j_call: TRBJ2-7; clone_size: NA; cdr3_nt: TGTGCCAGCAGCTTGGGCTCAGGGGGCGCCTACGAGCAGTACTTC; cdr3_aa: CASSLGSGGAYEQYF